This entry lists 17 T cell receptor beta chains sequenced from one sample in a study of response to subunit inactivated influenza vaccine. TCRdb analysed the RT-PCR reads with MiXCR anew, one entry per CDR3 protein. Altogether 710,000 or so distinct CDR3 sequences are present, about a sixth being singletons, with the ten largest covering around a tenth. Specimen: PBMCs from blood, collected about 11 days after vaccination. The origin of the receptors is a man in his fifties who received an inactivated influenza vaccine.

The chain is built from TRBV18 and TRBJ1-1, with TRBD1 identical over 9 bases. Germline lookup yields CDR1 KGHSH and CDR2 LQKENI. V dropped 3 bases and J dropped 4; count of bases not matched to a gene: 6. The CDR3 runs 15 residues. DNA of the CDR3: TGTGCCAGCTCACCCCGGGACAGGGAGAGCACTGAAGCTTTCTTT. Amino acid sequence: CASSPRDRESTEAFF.

This clonotype has more than one count but fewer than ten. J is TRBJ1-4 and V is TRBV28; possible D gene TRBD1, 5 bases. Germline loops: CDR1 MDHEN, CDR2 SYDVKM. Trimming cost V 5 bases and J 7 bases, with 8 bases left between them. The CDR3 covers 12 residues. The CDR3 region is CASSPRGEKLFF. In DNA form, the CDR3 reads TGTGCCAGCAGTCCAAGGGGTGAAAAACTGTTTTTT.

The chain joins TRBV20-1 to TRBJ2-7; TRBD2 matches 7 bases. Germline values: CDR1 DFQATT, CDR2 SNEGSKA (reference sequence). This CDR3 comprises 13 residues. CDR3 protein: CRFSSGTTYEQYF. The CDR3 region has the DNA TGCAGATTCTCCAGCGGGACGACCTACGAGCAGTACTTC.

The chain employs TRBV5-1 and TRBJ2-1, with TRBD2 identical over 13 bases. The germline CDR1 and CDR2 sequences are SGHRS and YFSETQ. The CDR3 covers 15 residues. Trimming cost V 5 bases and J 6 bases; bases outside gene matches: 5. CDR3 protein: CASSSGTSGINEQFF. CDR3 in DNA: TGCGCCAGCAGTTCCGGGACTAGCGGGATCAATGAGCAGTTCTTC.

This clonotype was recorded a few times. The genes are TRBV18 and TRBJ2-2, with TRBD2 matching over 8 bases. Losses at the gene ends were 0 bases for V and 7 bases for J; bases not matched to a gene: 10. Germline V gene lookup returns CDR1 KGHSH and CDR2 LQKENI. This CDR3 has 17 residues. In nucleotides, the CDR3 is TGTGCCAGCTCACCACCGGGCGGGACTAGACATCTCGGGGAGCTGTTTTTT. Its protein is CASSPPGGTRHLGELFF.

The chain couples TRBV20-1 to TRBJ2-7; 9 bases match TRBD1. With V trimmed by 5 bases and J by 1 base, 12 bases remained unmatched. The CDR3 covers 16 residues. Germline V CDR1 and CDR2: DFQATT, SNEGSKA (reference sequence). CDR3 sequence reads: CSAFPPGQGISYEQYF. CDR3 bases: TGCAGTGCTTTCCCCCCGGGACAGGGAATTTCCTACGAGCAGTACTTC.

In DNA, the CDR3 is TGTGCCAGCAGCACCCACTATGGCTACACCTTC. This sequence encodes CASSTHYGYTF. This rearrangement joins TRBV7-9 to TRBJ1-2; D gene ambiguous. Trimming took off 5 bases at V and 3 bases at J, with 4 bases between the two ends. CDR1 and CDR2 from the germline V gene are SEHNR and FQNEAQ (reference sequence). The CDR3 covers 11 residues.

This clonotype was seen more than once but under ten times. V usage is TRBV4-3 and J usage is TRBJ2-2; possibly TRBD2 for D (6 bases). The CDR3 loop spans 16 amino acids. CDR1 is LGHNA and CDR2 is YSLEER in the germline V gene. V lost 4 bases and J 0 bases, leaving 12 bases between the germline ends. CDR3 amino acids: CASSLRREANTGELFF. As DNA, the CDR3 is TGCGCCAGCAGCCTTCGAAGGGAGGCGAACACCGGGGAGCTGTTTTTT.

This clonotype showed up just a few times. The rearrangement joins TRBV12-3 or TRBV12-4 to TRBJ1-1; unclear D gene. Trimming shortened V by 5 bases and J by 3 bases, and 10 bases separated the two germline ends. This CDR3 contains 13 residues. The CDR3 nucleotides are TGTGCCAGCAGTCATTCTTTCGACACTGAAGCTTTCTTT. Translation: CASSHSFDTEAFF.

The CDR3 DNA follows: TGCGCCAGCAGCAGAACACAGGGGATTAATGAAAAACTGTTTTTT. Amino acids: CASSRTQGINEKLFF. V usage is TRBV5-1 and J usage is TRBJ1-4; TRBD1 agrees at 7 bases. CDR3 size: 15 residues. V lost 4 bases to trimming and J lost 4 bases; unmatched junction nucleotides: 7. Germline lookup yields CDR1 SGHRS and CDR2 YFSETQ. The entire variable domain, with the rest obtained from reference TRBV5-1 and TRBJ1-4, is as follows: KAGVTQTPRYLIKTRGQQVTLSCSPISGHRSVSWYQQTPGQGLQFLFEYFSETQRNKGNFPGRFSGRQFSNSRSEMNVSTLELGDSALYLCASSRTQGINEKLFFGSGTQLSVL.

There are a few counts of this clonotype. The gene calls are TRBV5-1 and TRBJ2-7; 9 nucleotides match TRBD1. CDR1 is SGHRS and CDR2 is YFSETQ in the germline V gene. This CDR3 has 16 residues. V shed 5 bases, J shed 0 bases, and the junction held 9 bases outside the gene matches. CDR3 sequence (DNA): TGCGCCAGCAGACCTATCGGGACAGGGAGCTCCTACGAGCAGTACTTC. Protein product: CASRPIGTGSSYEQYF.

This clonotype was observed a few times. V and J are TRBV7-9 and TRBJ1-1; the D gene is possibly TRBD1 (5 bases). This CDR3 contains 12 residues. V was trimmed by 6 bases and J by 11 bases, leaving 16 bases between them. Germline-derived CDR1 and CDR2 are SEHNR and FQNEAQ (reference sequence). CDR3 DNA sequence: TGTGCCAGCAGGGTGACAGCTACTGGGGCTTTCTTT. Translating it yields CASRVTATGAFF.

This clonotype appeared a few times. The chain joins TRBV28 to TRBJ2-3; the match to TRBD1 covers 9 bases. The CDR3 length is 16 residues. CDR1 is MDHEN, CDR2 SYDVKM, per germline. Germline trimming cut 1 base from V and 3 bases from J; bases unmatched to any gene: 5. The CDR3 loop reads CASSLFGTGTTDTQYF. The CDR3, as DNA: TGTGCCAGCAGTTTATTTGGGACAGGGACGACAGATACGCAGTATTTT.

The CDR3 DNA is TGTGCCAGCAGCCCCTCGGGCTTGAGCTCCTACAATGAGCAGTTCTTC. It is translated as CASSPSGLSSYNEQFF. V is TRBV3-1 and J is TRBJ2-1, with D hard to call. Trimming left V 4 bases short and J 0 bases short, with 13 bases between. CDR3 length: 16 amino acids. From germline, CDR1 is LGHDT and CDR2 YNNKEL (reference sequence).

This clonotype was detected a few times. This sequence joins TRBV12-3 or TRBV12-4 and TRBJ1-4; 7 bases are shared with TRBD1. This CDR3 spans 14 amino acids. The trim removed 4 bases at V and 5 bases at J, leaving 4 bases unmatched. CDR3 sequence: CASSSNRGNEKLFF. The CDR3 nucleotides read TGTGCCAGCAGTTCCAACAGGGGCAATGAAAAACTGTTTTTT.

A few counts support this clonotype. The genes are TRBV5-4 and TRBJ2-1; D remains ambiguous. Germline values: CDR1 SGHNT, CDR2 YYREEE (reference sequence). The CDR3 has 13 residues. V lost 0 bases to trimming and J lost 7 bases, with 8 bases between them. CDR3 coding DNA: TGTGCCAGCAGCTTGGGCCAGAAGAATGAGCAGTTCTTC. Residues: CASSLGQKNEQFF. The whole variable domain, filled in from reference TRBV5-4 and TRBJ2-1, reads ETGVTQSPTHLIKTRGQQVTLRCSSQSGHNTVSWYQQALGQGPQFIFQYYREEENGRGNFPPRFSGLQFPNYSSELNVNALELDDSALYLCASSLGQKNEQFFGPGTRLTVL.

The chain uses TRBV6-1 and TRBJ2-1; 10 bases align to TRBD1. Germline CDR1 is MNHNS and CDR2 is SASEGT. This CDR3 spans 14 amino acids. V gave up 6 bases and J gave up 6 bases; unmatched junction bases: 5. The CDR3 DNA sequence: TGTGCCAGCAGCCCTGGACAGGGGGTCAATGAGCAGTTCTTC. Protein: CASSPGQGVNEQFF.